A single sample is the source of the 26 T cell receptor beta chains below, sequenced in a study of human T cells and chemical hapten exposure. MiXCR, run by TCRdb on the RACE reads, gives a single entry per CDR3 protein. The table includes about 50,000 distinct CDR3 sequences, about 4.5% detected once. Time point indicated: healthy volunteer bleed at 2 weeks. Unfractionated whole blood was the source from which total RNA was extracted. The sequenced sample was whole blood. The receptors were gathered from a female donor in good health. Some clones in this sample may be carry-over from other donors' samples.

V gene TRBV7-3 combines with J gene TRBJ2-1; the match to TRBD1 covers 7 bases. The V and J ends lost 6 bases and 5 bases, in that order; junction bases with no gene match: 7. The germline V gene has CDR1 SGHTA and CDR2 FQGTGA. CDR3 length: 14 amino acids. The CDR3 loop reads CASRLTGSHNEQFF. The CDR3 DNA sequence: TGTGCCAGCAGATTGACAGGGTCTCACAATGAGCAGTTCTTC.

This clonotype was counted between two and nine times. The CDR3 region has the DNA TGTGCCAGCAGTTTTAAAATTAAGGGCTATGGCTACACCTTC. It codes for CASSFKIKGYGYTF. The rearrangement uses TRBV12-3 or TRBV12-4 and TRBJ1-2; unclear D gene. The CDR3 runs to 14 residues. V lost 3 bases and J lost 4, with 12 bases in between.

This clonotype has ten or more counts. J is TRBJ2-1 and V is TRBV20-1; 7 bases fit TRBD1. The CDR3 is 17 amino acids. Unmatched junction bases numbered 15, after V lost 3 bases and J lost 4 bases. Looked up from germline, CDR1 is DFQATT and CDR2 is SNEGSKA (reference sequence). For the CDR3, the DNA is TGCAGTGCTAGTCTGGATAGGCAGGGGGACGATTACAATGAGCAGTTCTTC. It encodes CSASLDRQGDDYNEQFF.

This clonotype was seen repeatedly, ten times or more. The chain has TRBV6-5 and TRBJ2-5, with D hard to call. The CDR3 runs to 15 residues. V lost 5 bases and J 4 bases, leaving 17 bases between the germline ends. Per germline, CDR1 MNHEY and CDR2 SVGAGI. The chain's CDR3 is CASSPISLSLETQYF. Written as DNA, the CDR3 is TGTGCCAGCAGTCCCATTTCCCTTTCTTTAGAGACCCAGTACTTC.

The genes are TRBV28 and TRBJ1-2; 8 bases map to TRBD1. The V segment lost 1 base and the J segment 7 bases; nucleotides outside the gene matches: 5. CDR1 MDHEN and CDR2 SYDVKM come from the germline V gene. This CDR3 spans 14 amino acids. Written as DNA, the CDR3 is TGTGCCAGCAGTTTATTCCGACAGGGGAGTGGCTACACCTTC. This translates into CASSLFRQGSGYTF.

This clonotype was recorded many times. V usage is TRBV28 and J usage is TRBJ2-7; 12 bases are a match to TRBD2. The CDR3 is 15 amino acids. Germline CDR1 and CDR2: MDHEN and SYDVKM. Trimming at V came to 7 bases and at J to 7 bases, leaving 11 bases not matched to a gene. For the CDR3, the DNA is TGTGCCAGCAATCCCATGACTAGCGGGGGTCGGGAGCAGTACTTC. It codes for CASNPMTSGGREQYF.

This clonotype was observed a few times. The chain employs TRBV19 and TRBJ2-2, with TRBD1 identical over 8 bases. Germline CDR1 and CDR2: LNHDA and SQIVND (reference sequence). The V segment lost 6 bases and the J segment 0 bases; nucleotides outside the gene matches: 3. This CDR3 has 15 residues. The CDR3 reads CASRTGVANTGELFF. DNA of the CDR3: TGTGCCAGTAGGACAGGGGTTGCGAACACCGGGGAGCTGTTTTTT.

There are many counts of this clonotype. The J gene is TRBJ1-1, the V gene TRBV28; 7 bases align to TRBD1. The ends lost 5 bases at V and 0 bases at J; junction bases unmatched: 12. Germline V gene sequence: CDR1 MDHEN, CDR2 SYDVKM. The CDR3 is 17 residues long. CDR3 residues: CASSVNRGGLLNTEAFF. For the CDR3, the DNA is TGTGCCAGCAGTGTTAACAGGGGTGGGTTATTGAACACTGAAGCTTTCTTT. Combining the CDR3 with reference TRBV28 and TRBJ1-1 gives the whole variable domain DVKVTQSSRYLVKRTGEKVFLECVQDMDHENMFWYRQDPGLGLRLIYFSYDVKMKEKGDIPEGYSVSREKKERFSLILESASTNQTSMYLCASSVNRGGLLNTEAFFGQGTRLTVV.

Many counts were recorded for this clonotype. The chain employs TRBV28 and TRBJ1-1; D gene uncertain. Trimming shortened V by 4 bases and J by 4 bases, and 13 bases separated the two germline ends. Germline V gives CDR1 MDHEN, CDR2 SYDVKM. The CDR3 has 14 amino acids. CDR3 nucleotides: TGTGCCAGCAGTTCGACTGCTACGACCACTGAAGCTTTCTTT. Protein sequence: CASSSTATTTEAFF.

This clonotype was detected ten times or more. The chain couples TRBV25-1 to TRBJ2-7; TRBD2 might be the D (5 bases). V lost 10 bases, J lost 2 bases, and 12 bases lay in between. The CDR3 covers 12 residues. Germline lookup yields CDR1 MGHDK and CDR2 SYGVNS. Written as DNA, the CDR3 is TGTGCCACCGACCCGGGAACCTACGAGCAGTACTTC. This encodes CATDPGTYEQYF.

This clonotype was found many times. This chain uses TRBV14 with TRBJ1-5; D unclear. The CDR3 contains 13 residues. Germline CDR1 and CDR2: SGHDN and FVKESK. Trimming removed 1 base at V and 6 bases at J, with 7 bases between. In nucleotides, the CDR3 is TGTGCCAGCAGCCAAGCCCTGGGTCAGCCCCAGCATTTT. It codes for CASSQALGQPQHF.

This clonotype was detected many times. The CDR3: CASNRDRNTEAFF. In DNA form, the CDR3 reads TGTGCCAGCAACCGGGACAGGAACACTGAAGCTTTCTTT. The chain is built from TRBV12-3 or TRBV12-4 and TRBJ1-1, with 7 bases aligning to TRBD1. CDR3 length equals 13 residues. V trimming: 7 bases; J trimming: 1 base; junction bases outside the gene matches: 3.

This clonotype showed up many times. The V and J genes are TRBV12-3 or TRBV12-4 and TRBJ1-4; 7 positions agree with TRBD1. The CDR3 covers 14 residues. V trimming: 1 base; J trimming: 12 bases; junction bases outside the gene matches: 8. CDR3 residues: CASSLGQGREELFF. As DNA, the CDR3 is TGTGCCAGCAGTTTAGGACAGGGAAGAGAGGAACTGTTTTTT.

The sample holds many counts of this clonotype. This chain connects TRBV12-3 or TRBV12-4 to TRBJ2-2, with D unresolved. The CDR3 spans 12 residues. V was cut by 7 bases and J by 6 bases, with 9 bases left in between. The chain's CDR3 is CASNVWAGELFF. Here the CDR3 DNA reads TGTGCCAGCAACGTTTGGGCCGGGGAGCTGTTTTTT.

V gene TRBV5-1 combines with J gene TRBJ1-2; no clear D gene. This CDR3 comprises 13 residues. CDR1 is SGHRS and CDR2 is YFSETQ in the germline V gene. With 3 bases removed from V and 6 bases from J, the gap between germline ends came to 12 bases. In DNA, the CDR3 is TGCGCCAGCAGCTCGTCACGGGGAAATGGCTACACCTTC. Amino acids: CASSSSRGNGYTF.

This clonotype was counted many times. The chain joins TRBV10-3 to TRBJ2-7; D might be TRBD1 (5 bases). V was shortened by 2 bases and J by 2 bases, with 10 bases between the two germline ends. This CDR3 is built from 14 residues. The germline V gene has CDR1 ENHRY and CDR2 SYGVKD. The DNA for the CDR3 is TGTGCCATCAGTGAGGCAGGGCAACCCTACGAGCAGTACTTC. Translated, it gives CAISEAGQPYEQYF.

In its sample, this clonotype was seen many times. This sequence joins TRBV4-3 and TRBJ1-2; no clear D. Germline V CDR1 and CDR2: LGHNA, YSLEER. V lost 1 base, J lost 3 bases, and 15 bases lay in between. The CDR3 spans 16 residues. For the CDR3, the DNA is TGCGCCAGCAGCCAAGGAGTCGAAGGCGGATACTATGGCTACACCTTC. It is translated as CASSQGVEGGYYGYTF.

This clonotype was counted at least ten times. The V gene is TRBV5-1, the J gene TRBJ2-1, with 10 bases that match TRBD1. The germline gives CDR1 SGHRS, CDR2 YFSETQ. The CDR3 loop spans 15 amino acids. J gave up 8 bases and V 3 bases, and 8 bases lay outside the gene matches. CDR3 region: CASSWGQGQLDEQFF. As DNA, the CDR3 is TGCGCCAGCAGCTGGGGACAGGGGCAGTTGGATGAGCAGTTCTTC.

This clonotype was seen many times. The V gene is TRBV5-1, the J gene TRBJ1-1; unclear D gene. The CDR3 runs to 15 residues. Trimming removed 0 bases from V and 0 bases from J, with 9 bases in between. The germline V gene has CDR1 SGHRS and CDR2 YFSETQ. DNA for the CDR3: TGCGCCAGCAGCTTGGAGGCAGGCTTGAACACTGAAGCTTTCTTT. Its protein product is CASSLEAGLNTEAFF.

This clonotype has ten or more counts. This chain joins TRBV9 and TRBJ1-1; weak D call: TRBD1 (5 bases). Per the germline V gene, CDR1 is SGDLS and CDR2 is YYNGEE. V was trimmed by 4 bases and J by 5 bases, leaving 18 bases between them. This CDR3 comprises 15 residues. CDR3 coding DNA: TGTGCCAGCAGCAATAGGGGAGGAGGTAGGACTGAAGCTTTCTTT. Translating it yields CASSNRGGGRTEAFF.

This clonotype has at least ten counts. V is TRBV2 and J is TRBJ1-1; D is unclear. The CDR3 extends over 14 amino acids. Trimming removed 6 bases at V and 5 bases at J, with 16 bases between. In germline, CDR1 is SNHLY, CDR2 FYNNEI. The CDR3 coding sequence is TGTGCCAGCAGAGTTGGGAACAGTCAGACTGAAGCTTTCTTT. Its translation: CASRVGNSQTEAFF.

The table lists this clonotype with many counts. This chain uses TRBV6-4 with TRBJ2-5, with 13 nucleotides matching TRBD2. Germline-derived CDR1 and CDR2 are MRHNA and SNTAGT. V gave up 3 bases and J gave up 2 bases; unmatched junction bases: 0. The CDR3 contains 15 residues. The CDR3 nucleotides read TGTGCCAGCAGTGAGACTAGCGGGGGGCAAGAGACCCAGTACTTC. This translates into CASSETSGGQETQYF.

This clonotype occurred many times. The rearrangement uses TRBV6-5 and TRBJ2-4; D is tentatively TRBD1 or TRBD2 (5 bases each). The length of the CDR3 is 13 residues. With 6 bases removed from V and 1 base from J, the gap between germline ends came to 7 bases. The germline CDR1 and CDR2 sequences are MNHEY and SVGAGI. Here the CDR3 DNA reads TGTGCCAGCAGAGAGGGGGCCAAAAACATTCAGTACTTC. Translating gives CASREGAKNIQYF.

This clonotype was seen many times. The rearrangement links TRBV7-8 to TRBJ2-7; the match to TRBD2 covers 10 bases. The J segment lost 6 bases and the V segment lost 6 bases, leaving 8 bases of the junction unmatched. This CDR3 has 14 amino acids. Germline lookup yields CDR1 SGHVS and CDR2 FQNEAQ. The CDR3 loop is CASREAGGLREQYF. In DNA form, the CDR3 reads TGTGCCAGCAGGGAAGCGGGGGGGCTACGCGAGCAGTACTTC.

This clonotype was observed at least ten times. The chain combines TRBV7-9 with TRBJ1-5; D unresolved. Trimming took off 1 base at V and 7 bases at J, with 5 bases between the two ends. The germline V gene has CDR1 SEHNR and CDR2 FQNEAQ (reference sequence). The CDR3 sequence is 12 residues long. The CDR3 coding sequence is TGTGCCAGCAGCTTAGACAAGCAGCCCCAGCATTTT. Its protein product is CASSLDKQPQHF.

The chain uses TRBV7-2 and TRBJ1-1, with D perhaps TRBD1 (6 bases). Trimming shortened V by 0 bases and J by 8 bases, and 7 bases separated the two germline ends. Looked up from germline, CDR1 is SGHTA and CDR2 is FQGNSA. The CDR3 covers 12 residues. The CDR3 bases are TGTGCCAGCAGCTTAGCAGGACAGGAAGCTTTCTTT. The encoded protein is CASSLAGQEAFF.